The clone carrying this TCR beta chain was counted between two and nine times. These data belong to a study of early T cells in non-severe SARS-CoV-2 infection. TCRdb re-derived calls from the 5' RACE reads in MiXCR, one entry per CDR3 protein. Of roughly 50,000 distinct CDR3 sequences listed, over 7% are singletons. The receptor was isolated from an adult who was a healthcare worker with PCR-confirmed SARS-CoV-2 infection or an uninfected control (not recorded which). The sequenced sample was whole blood.

The CDR3 DNA reads as TGTGCCAGCAGCTTAGGGCGCAGGGGGCAGCCCCAGCATTTT. This encodes CASSLGRRGQPQHF. The rearrangement links TRBV11-2 to TRBJ1-5; 7 positions match TRBD1. The CDR3 extends over 14 amino acids. V gave up 1 base and J gave up 7 bases; unmatched junction bases: 4. Germline-derived CDR1 and CDR2 are SGHAT and FQNNGV. The whole variable domain, filled in from reference TRBV11-2 and TRBJ1-5, reads EAGVAQSPRYKIIEKRQSVAFWCNPISGHATLYWYQQILGQGPKLLIQFQNNGVVDDSQLPKDRFSAERLKGVDSTLKIQPAKLEDSAVYLCASSLGRRGQPQHFGDGTRLSIL.